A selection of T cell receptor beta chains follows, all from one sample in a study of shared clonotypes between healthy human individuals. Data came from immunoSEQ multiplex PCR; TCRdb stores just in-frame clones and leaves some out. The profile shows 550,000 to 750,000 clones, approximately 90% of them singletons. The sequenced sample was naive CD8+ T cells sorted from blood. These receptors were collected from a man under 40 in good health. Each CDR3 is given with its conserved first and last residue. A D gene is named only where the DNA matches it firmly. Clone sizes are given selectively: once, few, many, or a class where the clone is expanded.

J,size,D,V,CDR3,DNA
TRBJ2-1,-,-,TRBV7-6,CASSDRDSYNEQFF,TGTGCCAGCAGCGACAGGGACTCTTACAATGAGCAGTTCTTC
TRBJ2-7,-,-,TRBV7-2,CASSLNLALSSYEQYF,TGTGCCAGCAGCTTAAACCTAGCGTTGAGCTCCTACGAGCAGTACTTC
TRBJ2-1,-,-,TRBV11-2,CASSFGSSSYNEQFF,TGTGCCAGCAGCTTTGGCTCTAGCTCCTACAATGAGCAGTTCTTC
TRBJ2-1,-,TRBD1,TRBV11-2,CASSLRGRTGTGVYEQFF,TGTGCCAGCAGCTTAAGGGGTCGGACCGGGACAGGGGTTTATGAGCAGTTCTTC
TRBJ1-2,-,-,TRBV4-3,CASSQDVTNYGYTF,TGCGCCAGCAGCCAAGACGTAACTAACTATGGCTACACCTTC
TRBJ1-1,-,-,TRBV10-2,CASSESTGYTEAFF,TGCGCCAGCAGTGAGTCGACAGGCTACACTGAAGCTTTCTTT
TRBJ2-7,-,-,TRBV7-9,CASSSTGGGDEQYF,TGTGCCAGCAGCTCGACAGGCGGAGGGGACGAGCAGTACTTC
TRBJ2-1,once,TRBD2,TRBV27,CASSLGPGTRSDEQFF,TGTGCCAGCAGTTTAGGTCCCGGGACTAGGTCGGATGAGCAGTTCTTC
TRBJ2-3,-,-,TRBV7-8,CASSSYTDTQYF,TGTGCCAGCAGCTCCTACACAGATACGCAGTATTTT
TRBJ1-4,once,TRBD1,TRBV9,CASSARDRGAEKLFF,TGTGCCAGCAGCGCGCGAGACAGGGGTGCCGAAAAACTGTTTTTT
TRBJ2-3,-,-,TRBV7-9,CASRDGNTDTQYF,TGTGCCAGCAGAGACGGTAACACAGATACGCAGTATTTT
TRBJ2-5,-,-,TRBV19,CASSMAGVQETQYF,TGTGCCAGTAGTATGGCAGGGGTCCAAGAGACCCAGTACTTC
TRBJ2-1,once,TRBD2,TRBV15,CATSRLAENYNEQFF,TGTGCCACCAGCAGACTAGCGGAAAACTACAATGAGCAGTTCTTC
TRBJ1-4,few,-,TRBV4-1,CASSHSQGGDEKLFF,TGCGCCAGCAGCCACTCACAGGGAGGCGATGAAAAACTGTTTTTT
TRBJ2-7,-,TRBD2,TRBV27,CASSGLAGGSEQYF,TGTGCCAGCAGTGGACTAGCGGGCGGGAGCGAGCAGTACTTC
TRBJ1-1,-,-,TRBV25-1,CASMGGEAFF,TGTGCCAGCATGGGAGGAGAAGCTTTCTTT
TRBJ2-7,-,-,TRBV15,CATSRDRAKQVVQYF,TGTGCCACCAGCAGAGATCGGGCGAAACAGGTCGTGCAGTACTTC
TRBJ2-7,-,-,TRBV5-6,CASSFSYEQYF,TGTGCCAGCAGCTTCAGTTACGAGCAGTACTTC
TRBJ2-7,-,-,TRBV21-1,CASRVGIYEQYF,TGTGCCAGCAGGGTTGGGATCTACGAGCAGTACTTC
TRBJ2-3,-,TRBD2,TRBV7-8,CASSLSASGPTDTQYF,TGTGCCAGCAGCTTATCGGCTAGCGGCCCCACAGATACGCAGTATTTT
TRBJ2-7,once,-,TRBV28,CASRNRDKTSYEQYF,TGTGCCAGCAGAAACCGGGACAAAACCTCCTACGAGCAGTACTTC
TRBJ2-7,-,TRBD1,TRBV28,CANHMDRHRGFRDRTFWYEQYF,TGTGCCAACCATATGGACCGACACAGGGGGTTTCGGGACCGCACGTTTTGGTACGAGCAGTACTTC